The present T cell receptor (beta chain) was sequenced within a study of cytomegalovirus exposure and HLA in healthy donors. Note on this clone: Its antigen is not identified.

Both 60 Vbeta primers and 13 Jbeta primers went into the PCR. Original methodology: In a later analysis, about 9.9 million of about 80 million unique beta chains occurred in at least two donors. Clones were read by immunoSEQ multiplex PCR, and TCRdb kept only the in-frame ones, dropping some. Clonal size and the V and J genes are those of that table, whereas D and trimming came from the DNA. The repertoire holds roughly 200,000 clones, with 70% to 80% as singletons. General study findings and limits: The study labeled roughly 160 TCR beta chains cytomegalovirus-associated. An analysis that came later showed most CMV-associated TCR beta chains appearing HLA-restricted. Later analysis associated a missense DCLRE1C variant with TCR beta V- and J-gene trimming.

Unmatched junction bases numbered 9, after V lost 10 bases and J lost 0 bases. The CDR3 is 14 amino acids. Germline lookup yields CDR1 MNHEY and CDR2 SVGAGI. Material for sequencing was PBMCs. The TCR was taken from a woman aged 40 to 49 in good health and CMV-seronegative. The chain links TRBV6-5 to TRBJ2-7; the match to TRBD1 covers 7 bases. The DNA of the CDR3 is TGTGCCACCAGACCCGGGACAGACTCCTACGAGCAGTACTTC. Protein sequence: CATRPGTDSYEQYF.